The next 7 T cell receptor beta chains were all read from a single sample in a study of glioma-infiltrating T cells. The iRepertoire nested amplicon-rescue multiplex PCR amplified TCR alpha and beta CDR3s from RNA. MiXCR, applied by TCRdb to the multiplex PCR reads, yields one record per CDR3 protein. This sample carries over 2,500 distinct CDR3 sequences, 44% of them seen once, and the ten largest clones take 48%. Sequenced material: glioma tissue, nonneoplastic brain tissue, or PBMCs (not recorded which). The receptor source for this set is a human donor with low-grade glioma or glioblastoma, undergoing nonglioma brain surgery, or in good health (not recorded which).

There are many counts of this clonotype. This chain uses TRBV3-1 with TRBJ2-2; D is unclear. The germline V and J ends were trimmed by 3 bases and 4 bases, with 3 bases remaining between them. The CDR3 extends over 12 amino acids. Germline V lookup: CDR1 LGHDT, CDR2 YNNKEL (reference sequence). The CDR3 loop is CASSHATGELFF. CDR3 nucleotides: TGTGCCAGCAGCCACGCCACCGGGGAGCTGTTTTTT.

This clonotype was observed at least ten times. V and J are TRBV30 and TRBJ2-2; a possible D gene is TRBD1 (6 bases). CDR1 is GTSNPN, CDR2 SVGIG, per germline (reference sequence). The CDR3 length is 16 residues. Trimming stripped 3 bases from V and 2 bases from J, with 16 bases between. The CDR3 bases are TGTGCCTGGAGGGACCCGGACAGACCTAACACCGGGGAGCTGTTTTTT. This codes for CAWRDPDRPNTGELFF.

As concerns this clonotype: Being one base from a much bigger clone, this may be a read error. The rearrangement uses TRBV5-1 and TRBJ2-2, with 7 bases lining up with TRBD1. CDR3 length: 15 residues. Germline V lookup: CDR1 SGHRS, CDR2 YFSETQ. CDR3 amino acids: CPSSSLDRADGELFF. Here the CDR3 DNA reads TGCCCCAGCAGCTCACTTGACAGGGCTGACGGGGAGCTGTTTTTT.

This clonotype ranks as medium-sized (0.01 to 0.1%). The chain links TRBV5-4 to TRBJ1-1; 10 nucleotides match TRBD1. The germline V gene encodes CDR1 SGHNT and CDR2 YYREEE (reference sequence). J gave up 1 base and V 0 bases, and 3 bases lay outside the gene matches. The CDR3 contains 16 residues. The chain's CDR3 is CASSLAGQGSNTEAFF. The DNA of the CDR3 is TGTGCCAGCAGCTTGGCGGGACAGGGGTCGAACACTGAAGCTTTCTTT.

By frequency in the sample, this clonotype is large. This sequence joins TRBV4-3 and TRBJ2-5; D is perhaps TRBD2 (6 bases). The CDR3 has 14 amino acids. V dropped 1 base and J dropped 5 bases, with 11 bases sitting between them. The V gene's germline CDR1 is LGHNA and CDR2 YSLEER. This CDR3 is CASSQAYGTETQYF. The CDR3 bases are TGCGCCAGCAGCCAAGCGTACGGGACTGAGACCCAGTACTTC.

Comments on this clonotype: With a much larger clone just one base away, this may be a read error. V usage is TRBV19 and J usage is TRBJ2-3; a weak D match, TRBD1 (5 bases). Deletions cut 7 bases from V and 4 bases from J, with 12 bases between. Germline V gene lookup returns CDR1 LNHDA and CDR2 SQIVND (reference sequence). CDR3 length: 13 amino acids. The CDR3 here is CASNMVGPDTQYF. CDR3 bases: TGTGCCAGTAATATGGTGGGGCCAGATACGCAGTATTTT.

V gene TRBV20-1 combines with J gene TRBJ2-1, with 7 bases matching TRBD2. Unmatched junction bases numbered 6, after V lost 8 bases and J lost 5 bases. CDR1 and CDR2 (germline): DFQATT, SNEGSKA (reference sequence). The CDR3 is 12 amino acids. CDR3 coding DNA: TGCAGTTTACGGGAGGTGGACAATGAGCAGTTCTTC. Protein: CSLREVDNEQFF.